What follows describes a single T cell receptor (beta chain). What it binds is unknown. A read error may account for a junction end that differs from germline. Sorted subsets were amplified in replicate PCRs using around 220 ng DNA, about 30,000 T cell genomes. The method was immunoSEQ multiplex PCR; TCRdb's version includes in-frame clones alone and lacks a portion of them. Of 1.6 million or so clones listed, roughly 96% were seen once; the top ten hold roughly 1.2%. This sample is part of a study of shared clonotypes between healthy human individuals. Study findings and constraints: Shared clonotypes: approximately 5% naive CD4, around 4% naive CD8, roughly 2.2% memory CD4, roughly 0.4% memory CD8.

The CDR3 contains 18 residues. Germline V lookup: CDR1 SGHRS, CDR2 YFSETQ. The chain has TRBV5-1 and TRBJ2-2; 13 bases are shared with TRBD2. This receptor was obtained from a man under 40 in good health. Sample: naive CD4+ T cells sorted from blood. Subset in this sample: CD45RA+ positively selected. The CDR3 region is CASNLRLAGGSNTGELFF. CDR3 bases: TGCGCCAGCAACTTGCGACTAGCGGGAGGCTCGAACACCGGGGAGCTGTTTTTT.